This record covers a single T cell receptor beta chain. Antigen unknown. Using immunoSEQ multiplex PCR, the repertoire was profiled, and TCRdb retains in-frame clones only, with some absent. The sample includes over 130,000 clones, around 90% of them seen just once. The sample comes from a study of CD4+ T cells in melanoma. Study-wide results and limits: A reported correlation linked neoantigen-specific CD4+ T cells to CD8+, macrophage and B cell function. In melanoma, neoantigen-specific CD4+ T cells reportedly differed in differentiation state.

Deletions cut 3 bases from V and 4 bases from J, with 17 bases between. The CDR3 is 16 amino acids. In germline, CDR1 is SGHDT, CDR2 YYEEEE. The V call is TRBV5-6, the J call TRBJ2-1, with D perhaps TRBD1 or TRBD2 (6 bases each). The receptor's source is a human donor with melanoma. The CDR3 loop is CASSWGPGGYYNEQFF. The CDR3 DNA is TGTGCCAGCAGCTGGGGGCCCGGGGGCTATTACAATGAGCAGTTCTTC.